The sequence of this T cell receptor beta chain was determined in a study of T cell responses to AZD1222 COVID-19 vaccine. The count of this clone is one. This CDR3 spans 15 amino acids. Trimming took 0 bases from V and 6 from J, leaving 14 bases between them. Germline assignment: CDR1 MNHNS and CDR2 SASEGT. The data were produced by immunoSEQ multiplex PCR, yet TCRdb's version contains in-frame clones alone and is incomplete. The sample holds about 93,000 clones, over 75% seen once. The starting material was peripheral blood, obtained 28 days after the second AZD1222 dose. The chain combines TRBV6-1 with TRBJ1-2, with no clear D. The receptor was derived from an adult who received the AZD1222 COVID-19 vaccine. The CDR3, as DNA: TGTGCCAGCAGTGAAGCGTTAAAGATTCAAGATGGCTACACCTTC. It codes for CASSEALKIQDGYTF.